Sequencing of this TCR beta chain was carried out in a study of T-cell reconstitution after alpha-beta-depleted transplantation in children. TCRbeta library construction was performed incorporating unique molecular identifiers. TCRdb analysed the PCR reads with MiXCR anew, one entry per CDR3 protein. This table holds 150,000 to 200,000 distinct CDR3 sequences, about 14% found once. In germline, CDR1 is DFQATT, CDR2 SNEGSKA (reference sequence). The CDR3 spans 19 residues. V shed 6 bases, J shed 1 base, and the junction held 19 bases outside the gene matches. The table lists this clonotype with many counts.

This chain links TRBV20-1 with TRBJ2-3; 10 positions agree with TRBD2. This specimen was PBMCs from the stem cell graft donor, taken from the stem cell graft. The TCR originated in a human donor who donated a stem cell graft to a child with acute lymphoblastic leukemia. The CDR3 spells CSARDLTSSGRWGTDTQYF. The CDR3 DNA follows: TGCAGTGCCCGCGATCTAACATCTAGCGGGAGATGGGGCACAGATACGCAGTATTTT.